Below, 18 T cell receptor beta chains from the same sample are listed, as sequenced in a study of blood T cell repertoires in COVID-19. The data were produced by immunoSEQ multiplex PCR, yet TCRdb's version contains in-frame clones alone and is incomplete. Here the sample spans fewer than 140,000 clones, 70% to 80% being singletons. Input material: peripheral blood. The receptor set was obtained from a man older than 75 with COVID-19, enrolled during active disease.

The chain has TRBV27 and TRBJ2-7, with 9 nucleotides matching TRBD2. V shed 3 bases and J 5 bases; nucleotides not matched to a gene: 11. CDR3 length: 16 amino acids. Germline V gives CDR1 MNHEY, CDR2 SMNVEV (reference sequence). The CDR3 DNA reads as TGTGCCAGCAGTTTGATAGCGGGAGTGACCCCCCACGAGCAGTACTTC. It specifies CASSLIAGVTPHEQYF.

The chain combines TRBV27 with TRBJ2-3; the D gene is possibly TRBD1 (5 bases). The CDR3 is 15 residues long. Germline CDR1 and CDR2: MNHEY and SMNVEV (reference sequence). V lost 2 bases to trimming and J lost 5 bases, with 14 bases between them. DNA of the CDR3: TGTGCCAGCAGTTTACCCCCGGTAGGGGTAGATACGCAGTATTTT. It encodes CASSLPPVGVDTQYF.

This clone occurred a few times. J is TRBJ1-4 and V is TRBV7-9; 7 bases are a match to TRBD1. CDR1 is SEHNR, CDR2 FQNEAQ, per germline (reference sequence). The CDR3 is 18 residues long. The trim removed 1 base at V and 0 bases at J, leaving 8 bases unmatched. The CDR3 loop is CASSLGEGGLATNEKLFF. In DNA, the CDR3 is TGTGCCAGCAGCTTAGGTGAAGGGGGCTTAGCAACTAATGAAAAACTGTTTTTT.

CDR3 protein: CASSLAGGSYEQYF. As DNA, the CDR3 is TGTGCCAGCAGTTTAGCGGGAGGCTCCTACGAGCAGTACTTC. This rearrangement joins TRBV28 to TRBJ2-7; 8 bases map to TRBD2. CDR3 length: 14 residues. Trimming took 2 bases from V and 0 from J; bases not matched to a gene: 0. Looked up from germline, CDR1 is MDHEN and CDR2 is SYDVKM. The full variable domain, in which reference TRBV28 and TRBJ2-7 provide the parts outside the CDR3, is DVKVTQSSRYLVKRTGEKVFLECVQDMDHENMFWYRQDPGLGLRLIYFSYDVKMKEKGDIPEGYSVSREKKERFSLILESASTNQTSMYLCASSLAGGSYEQYFGPGTRLTVT.

This chain joins TRBV7-9 and TRBJ1-1; TRBD1 matches 9 bases. V dropped 5 bases and J dropped 5; count of bases not matched to a gene: 3. This CDR3 spans 13 amino acids. Germline V CDR1 and CDR2: SEHNR, FQNEAQ (reference sequence). In nucleotides, the CDR3 is TGTGCCAGCAGCCCCGGGACAGGGACTGAAGCTTTCTTT. Translated: CASSPGTGTEAFF.

This clone appeared once. This sequence joins TRBV7-6 and TRBJ1-3, with no clear D. The CDR3 has 14 residues. V was pared by 1 base and J by 3 bases, with 7 bases between. CDR1 is SGHVS, CDR2 FNYEAQ, per germline. CDR3 residues: CASSLDNLGNTIYF. Here the CDR3 DNA reads TGTGCCAGCAGCTTAGACAACCTTGGAAACACCATATATTTT.

J is TRBJ1-3 and V is TRBV11-2; D perhaps matches TRBD1 (5 bases). CDR3 size: 19 residues. In germline, CDR1 is SGHAT, CDR2 FQNNGV. Trimming pared 0 bases from V and 0 bases from J, leaving 18 bases between. This CDR3 is CASSLDTVTDHSSGNTIYF. The CDR3 DNA sequence: TGTGCCAGCAGCTTAGATACCGTGACAGACCACAGCTCTGGAAACACCATATATTTT.

V and J are TRBV6-2 or TRBV6-3 and TRBJ1-5, with 7 bases lining up with TRBD1. This CDR3 is 12 amino acids long. Germline values: CDR1 MNHEY, CDR2 SVGEGT. The V and J ends lost 6 bases and 10 bases, in that order; junction bases with no gene match: 6. The CDR3 region is CASSSWDSPQHF. Written as DNA, the CDR3 is TGTGCCAGCAGCTCTTGGGACAGCCCCCAGCATTTT.

The rearrangement uses TRBV9 and TRBJ2-1; TRBD1 is a possible D gene (6 bases). The V gene's germline CDR1 is SGDLS and CDR2 YYNGEE. This CDR3 has 14 amino acids. V dropped 3 bases and J dropped 5 bases, with 12 bases sitting between them. The CDR3 protein is CASSAGQENNEQFF. CDR3 nucleotide sequence: TGTGCCAGCAGCGCGGGACAAGAAAACAATGAGCAGTTCTTC.

The chain recombines TRBV5-1 with TRBJ2-1; D uncertain. The CDR3 spans 15 residues. V was shortened by 4 bases and J by 5 bases, with 16 bases between the two germline ends. CDR1 SGHRS and CDR2 YFSETQ come from the germline V gene. The CDR3 reads CASSTQPNLDNEQFF. In DNA, the CDR3 is TGCGCCAGCAGCACACAGCCGAACTTGGACAATGAGCAGTTCTTC.

The table lists this clone with a few counts. The chain joins TRBV5-4 to TRBJ2-5; 10 bases agree with TRBD2. This CDR3 region has 16 residues. Germline values: CDR1 SGHNT, CDR2 YYREEE (reference sequence). With 0 bases clipped from V and 5 bases from J, the junction kept 7 bases outside the gene matches. The CDR3 here is CASSLDAGLAQETQYF. Written as DNA, the CDR3 is TGTGCCAGCAGCTTGGACGCGGGACTAGCGCAGGAGACCCAGTACTTC.

This clone was seen at least ten times. The chain employs TRBV7-9 and TRBJ2-1; weak D call: TRBD2 (6 bases). This CDR3 spans 15 amino acids. Germline CDR1 SEHNR, CDR2 FQNEAQ (reference sequence). Trimming pared 5 bases from V and 2 bases from J, leaving 13 bases between. The CDR3 region is CASSPAGQTYNEQFF. CDR3 nucleotide sequence: TGTGCCAGCAGCCCGGCGGGGCAGACCTACAATGAGCAGTTCTTC.

The V call is TRBV10-2, the J call TRBJ1-5, with D uncertain. CDR1 is WSHSY, CDR2 SAAADI, per germline. V was trimmed by 4 bases and J by 0 bases, leaving 7 bases between them. The CDR3 covers 14 residues. The CDR3 loop is CASSVVSSNQPQHF. The CDR3 DNA reads as TGCGCCAGCAGTGTGGTTAGTAGCAATCAGCCCCAGCATTTT.

The rearrangement uses TRBV27 and TRBJ2-7, with TRBD2 matching over 8 bases. Trimming removed 11 bases from V and 1 base from J; junction bases left unmatched: 7. The CDR3 loop spans 13 amino acids. Per germline, CDR1 MNHEY and CDR2 SMNVEV (reference sequence). CDR3 protein: CASSTSASYEQYF. The CDR3 nucleotides are TGTGCCTCCTCGACTAGCGCTTCCTACGAGCAGTACTTC.

The J gene is TRBJ2-3, the V gene TRBV5-1, with 8 nucleotides matching TRBD2. V trimming: 1 base; J trimming: 3 bases; junction bases outside the gene matches: 16. The germline gives CDR1 SGHRS, CDR2 YFSETQ. CDR3 size: 19 residues. The CDR3 bases are TGCGCCAGCAGCTTGAAACTCCTAACGGCGGGAGGTATGACAGATACGCAGTATTTT. Translated, it gives CASSLKLLTAGGMTDTQYF. The full variable domain, in which reference TRBV5-1 and TRBJ2-3 provide the parts outside the CDR3, is KAGVTQTPRYLIKTRGQQVTLSCSPISGHRSVSWYQQTPGQGLQFLFEYFSETQRNKGNFPGRFSGRQFSNSRSEMNVSTLELGDSALYLCASSLKLLTAGGMTDTQYFGPGTRLTVL.

This clone was picked up a small number of times. The DNA for the CDR3 is TGTGCCAGCAGCGTTAGCGGGAGGGGGTCTGGGGAGCAGTTCTTC. Amino acid sequence: CASSVSGRGSGEQFF. The chain employs TRBV9 and TRBJ2-1, with 11 bases aligning to TRBD2. Trimming cost V 2 bases and J 10 bases; bases outside gene matches: 8. The CDR3 contains 15 residues. Germline V lookup: CDR1 SGDLS, CDR2 YYNGEE.

V is TRBV6-5 and J is TRBJ2-1; 7 bases match TRBD2. This CDR3 has 15 residues. Trimming cost V 6 bases and J 8 bases; bases outside gene matches: 13. CDR1 is MNHEY and CDR2 is SVGAGI in the germline V gene. CDR3 residues: CASSRRSGSGYEQFF. CDR3 nucleotide sequence: TGTGCCAGCAGCCGACGTAGCGGGTCCGGCTATGAGCAGTTCTTC.

The chain uses TRBV19 and TRBJ2-2; maybe TRBD2 (5 bases). CDR1 is LNHDA and CDR2 is SQIVND in the germline V gene (reference sequence). V lost 3 bases and J 5 bases, leaving 10 bases between the germline ends. CDR3 length: 14 amino acids. CDR3 protein: CASSIAGETGELFF. CDR3 DNA sequence: TGTGCCAGTAGTATCGCGGGTGAGACCGGGGAGCTGTTTTTT.